This record covers a single TCR beta chain. With 1 base clipped from V and 4 bases from J, the junction kept 2 bases outside the gene matches. This CDR3 has 14 residues. Germline CDR1 is SGHRS and CDR2 is YFSETQ. The data were obtained in a study of blood T cell repertoires in COVID-19. Assay: immunoSEQ multiplex PCR; the TCRdb copy retains only in-frame clones and omits some. The sample has roughly 570,000 clones, approximately 88% seen once; the top ten hold roughly 8%. The TCR comes from a woman between 50 and 59 years old with COVID-19, enrolled during active disease. The source material was peripheral blood. This sequence joins TRBV5-1 and TRBJ1-1; TRBD1 agrees at 9 bases. This CDR3 reads CASSLTGGTTEAFF. Written as DNA, the CDR3 is TGCGCCAGCAGCTTGACAGGGGGCACCACTGAAGCTTTCTTT.